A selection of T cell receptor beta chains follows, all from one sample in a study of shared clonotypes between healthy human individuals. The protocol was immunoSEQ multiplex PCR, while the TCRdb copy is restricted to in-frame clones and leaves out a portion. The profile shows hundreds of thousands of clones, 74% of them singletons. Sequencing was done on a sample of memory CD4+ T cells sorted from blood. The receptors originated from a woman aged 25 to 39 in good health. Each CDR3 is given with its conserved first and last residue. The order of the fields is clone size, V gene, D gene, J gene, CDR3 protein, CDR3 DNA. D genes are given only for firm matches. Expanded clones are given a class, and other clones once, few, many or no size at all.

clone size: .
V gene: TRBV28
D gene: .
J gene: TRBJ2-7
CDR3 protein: CASTSRTYEQYF
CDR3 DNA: TGTGCCAGCACCTCCCGGACCTACGAGCAGTACTTC

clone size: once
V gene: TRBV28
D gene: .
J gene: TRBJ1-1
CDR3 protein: CASTDRNTEAFF
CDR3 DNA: TGTGCCAGCACCGACAGGAACACTGAAGCTTTCTTT

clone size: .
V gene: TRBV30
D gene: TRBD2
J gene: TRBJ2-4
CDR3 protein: CAWTRLAGGAKNIQYF
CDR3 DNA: TGTGCCTGGACCCGACTAGCGGGAGGAGCCAAAAACATTCAGTACTTC

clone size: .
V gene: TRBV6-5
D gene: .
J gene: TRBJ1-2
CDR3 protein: CASTREGSLNYGYTF
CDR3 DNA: TGTGCCAGCACCAGGGAGGGCAGTTTAAACTATGGCTACACCTTC

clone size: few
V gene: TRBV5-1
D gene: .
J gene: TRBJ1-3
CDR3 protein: CASRWTDSLGGSGNTIYF
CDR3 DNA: TGCGCCAGCAGATGGACAGACAGCCTCGGTGGGTCTGGAAACACCATATATTTT

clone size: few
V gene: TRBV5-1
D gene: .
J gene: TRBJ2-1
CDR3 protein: CASSLGGSSTNEQFF
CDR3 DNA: TGCGCCAGCAGCTTGGGTGGGAGTTCCACGAATGAGCAGTTCTTC

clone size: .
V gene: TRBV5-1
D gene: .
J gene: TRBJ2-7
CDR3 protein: CASSLTSPLYEQYF
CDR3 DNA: TGCGCCAGCAGCTTGACTAGTCCCCTCTACGAGCAGTACTTC

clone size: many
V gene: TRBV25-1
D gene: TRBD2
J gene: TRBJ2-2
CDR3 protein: CASTGTSGSNTGELFF
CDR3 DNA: TGTGCCAGCACCGGGACTAGCGGTTCGAACACCGGGGAGCTGTTTTTT

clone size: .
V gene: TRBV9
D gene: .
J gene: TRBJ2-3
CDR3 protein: CASSLRANRGDTQYF
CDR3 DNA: TGTGCCAGCAGCCTCAGAGCCAACAGAGGCGATACGCAGTATTTT

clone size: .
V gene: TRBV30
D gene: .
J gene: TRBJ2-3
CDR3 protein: CAYSQRTPPDTQYF
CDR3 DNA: TGTGCCTACTCTCAGCGGACCCCCCCAGATACGCAGTATTTT

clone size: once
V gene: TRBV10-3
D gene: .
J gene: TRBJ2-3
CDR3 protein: CAISGTGMAETSTDTQYF
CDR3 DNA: TGTGCCATCAGTGGAACGGGAATGGCAGAGACTAGCACAGATACGCAGTATTTT

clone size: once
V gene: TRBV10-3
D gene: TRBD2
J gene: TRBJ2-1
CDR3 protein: CAIRTSGSTGSSYNEQFF
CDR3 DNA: TGTGCCATACGGACTAGCGGGTCCACGGGGAGCTCCTACAATGAGCAGTTCTTC

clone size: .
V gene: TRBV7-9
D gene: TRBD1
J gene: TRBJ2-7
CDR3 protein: CASKTGGNQVEQYF
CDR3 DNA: TGTGCCAGCAAAACAGGGGGCAATCAAGTCGAGCAGTACTTC

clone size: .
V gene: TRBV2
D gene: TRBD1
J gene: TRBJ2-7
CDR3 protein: CASRGTGGPGEQYF
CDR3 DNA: TGTGCCAGCAGAGGGACAGGGGGCCCGGGGGAGCAGTACTTC

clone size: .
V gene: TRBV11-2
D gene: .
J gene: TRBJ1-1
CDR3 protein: CASSLERQPPRAFF
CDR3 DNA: TGTGCCAGCAGCTTAGAGCGGCAGCCCCCGCGAGCTTTCTTT

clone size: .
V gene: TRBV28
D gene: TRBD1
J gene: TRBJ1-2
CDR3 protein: CAIKGQVYGYTF
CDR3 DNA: TGTGCCATCAAAGGACAGGTCTATGGCTACACCTTC

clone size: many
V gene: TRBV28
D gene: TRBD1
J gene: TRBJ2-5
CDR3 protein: CASSDRGWETQYF
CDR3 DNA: TGTGCCAGCAGCGACAGGGGCTGGGAGACCCAGTACTTC

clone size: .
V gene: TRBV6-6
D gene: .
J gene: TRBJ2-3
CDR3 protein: CASSSNLNLHTDTQYF
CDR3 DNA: TGTGCCAGCAGTTCGAACCTTAACCTTCACACAGATACGCAGTATTTT

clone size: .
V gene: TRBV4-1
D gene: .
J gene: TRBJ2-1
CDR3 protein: CASSQVRKSSYNEQFF
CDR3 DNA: TGCGCCAGCAGCCAAGTCAGGAAGAGCTCCTACAATGAGCAGTTCTTC

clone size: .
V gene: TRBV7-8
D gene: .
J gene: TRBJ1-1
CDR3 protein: CASSLAGRGEGYNTEAFF
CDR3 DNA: TGTGCCAGCAGCTTAGCGGGTAGGGGCGAAGGTTATAACACTGAAGCTTTCTTT

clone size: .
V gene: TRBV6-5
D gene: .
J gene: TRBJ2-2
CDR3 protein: CASSYSGTGELFF
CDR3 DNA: TGTGCCAGCAGTTACTCGGGGACCGGGGAGCTGTTTTTT

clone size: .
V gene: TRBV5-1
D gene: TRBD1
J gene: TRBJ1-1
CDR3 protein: CASTFVQGDTEAFF
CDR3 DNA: TGCGCCAGCACCTTTGTACAGGGGGACACTGAAGCTTTCTTT

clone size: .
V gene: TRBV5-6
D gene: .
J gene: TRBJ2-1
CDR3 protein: CASSLRNHNEQFF
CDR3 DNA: TGTGCCAGCAGCTTACGCAACCACAATGAGCAGTTCTTC

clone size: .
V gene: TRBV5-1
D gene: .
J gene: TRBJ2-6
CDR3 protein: CASSWGHPGANVLTF
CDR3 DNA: TGCGCCAGCAGCTGGGGACACCCTGGGGCCAACGTCCTGACTTTC

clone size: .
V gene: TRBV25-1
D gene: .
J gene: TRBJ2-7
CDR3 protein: CASSGANEQYF
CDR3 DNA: TGTGCCAGCAGTGGCGCCAACGAGCAGTACTTC

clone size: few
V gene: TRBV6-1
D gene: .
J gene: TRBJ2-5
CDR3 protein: CASSEILETQYF
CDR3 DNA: TGTGCCAGCAGTGAAATCCTAGAGACCCAGTACTTC

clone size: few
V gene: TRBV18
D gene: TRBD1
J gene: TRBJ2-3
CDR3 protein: CASLGQTDTQYF
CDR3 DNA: TGTGCCAGCTTGGGACAGACAGATACGCAGTATTTT

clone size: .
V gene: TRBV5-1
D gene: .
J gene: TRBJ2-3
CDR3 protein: CASSGLTEDTQYF
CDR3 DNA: TGCGCCAGCAGCGGGTTGACAGAAGATACGCAGTATTTT

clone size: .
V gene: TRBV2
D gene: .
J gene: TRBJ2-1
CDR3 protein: CASRFNPGGHEQFF
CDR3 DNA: TGTGCCAGCAGGTTTAACCCAGGGGGGCATGAGCAGTTCTTC